This passage covers 8 T cell receptor beta chains from one sample sequenced in a study of blood T cells in healthy people across ages. Sample-barcoded 5' priming and a J-beta primer mix drove a second PCR of roughly 6 to 12 cycles. Via MiXCR, TCRdb re-called the 5' RACE reads, giving one row per CDR3 protein. The sample includes 700,000 to 900,000 distinct CDR3 sequences, about 55% seen only once; the top ten take about 42%. Sequenced: blood. These receptors were obtained from an elderly man in good health.

The chain joins TRBV20-1 to TRBJ1-2; D is possibly TRBD1 (5 bases). Trimming pared 7 bases from V and 6 bases from J, leaving 15 bases between. Germline assignment: CDR1 DFQATT and CDR2 SNEGSKA (reference sequence). The CDR3 is made up of 12 amino acids. As DNA, the CDR3 is TGCAGTGTAGGCAGGGAGAAGGATGGCTACACCTTC. Its protein is CSVGREKDGYTF.

As DNA, the CDR3 is TGCGCCAGCAGCTTGGTTACAGGCGGATGGACAGATACGCAGTATTTT. Encoded protein: CASSLVTGGWTDTQYF. The chain recombines TRBV5-1 with TRBJ2-3, with D perhaps TRBD1 (5 bases). Per germline, CDR1 SGHRS and CDR2 YFSETQ. This CDR3 comprises 16 residues. The V end lost 0 bases, the J end lost 3 bases, and 14 bases lay between the germline ends.

The rearrangement joins TRBV7-9 to TRBJ1-2, with 8 bases matching TRBD1. The CDR3 extends over 16 amino acids. Germline V CDR1 and CDR2: SEHNR, FQNEAQ (reference sequence). The V and J ends lost 0 bases and 6 bases, in that order; junction bases with no gene match: 9. The CDR3 spells CASSLAPGQGGDGYTF. Written as DNA, the CDR3 is TGTGCCAGCAGCTTAGCCCCCGGACAGGGAGGGGATGGCTACACCTTC.

The chain links TRBV4-2 to TRBJ2-7; 10 bases line up with TRBD2. The CDR3 is 15 residues long. Germline V gene data show CDR1 as LGHNA and CDR2 as YNFKEQ. The trim removed 0 bases at V and 7 bases at J, leaving 6 bases unmatched. The CDR3 here is CASSQDPLAGVEQYF. The CDR3 nucleotides read TGTGCCAGCAGCCAAGATCCGCTAGCGGGAGTTGAGCAGTACTTC.

The genes are TRBV6-6 and TRBJ2-2; D is uncertain. Germline V gives CDR1 MNHNY, CDR2 SVGAGI (reference sequence). The V end lost 0 bases, the J end lost 7 bases, and 12 bases lay between the germline ends. This CDR3 region has 15 residues. This CDR3 is CASSYSLATFGELFF. For the CDR3, the DNA is TGTGCCAGCAGTTACTCGTTGGCAACTTTCGGGGAGCTGTTTTTT.

The chain uses TRBV2 and TRBJ2-1; TRBD2 aligns across 11 bases. TRBJ2-7 explains the end of the DNA better; the J call may be wrong. The CDR3 contains 21 residues. Germline V lookup: CDR1 SNHLY, CDR2 FYNNEI. The CDR3 nucleotides are TGTGCCAGCTCTTCACCCAGGCTAGCGGGAGGAGAAGGGGGCTCCTACAATGAGCAGTACTTC. The encoded protein is CASSSPRLAGGEGGSYNEQYF.

This clonotype was seen a handful of times. The rearrangement joins TRBV4-2 to TRBJ2-1; 7 positions agree with TRBD1. The J segment lost 3 bases and the V segment lost 4 bases, leaving 3 bases of the junction unmatched. The germline gives CDR1 LGHNA, CDR2 YNFKEQ. CDR3 length equals 14 residues. The CDR3 DNA sequence: TGTGCCAGCAGCCGACAGGGCTTCTACAATGAGCAGTTCTTC. It translates to CASSRQGFYNEQFF.

This clonotype was recorded a few times. The chain couples TRBV5-6 to TRBJ2-1, with D perhaps matching TRBD1 (6 bases). Between the trimmed V and J ends, which lost 3 bases and 2 bases, there was a span of 15 bases. In germline, CDR1 is SGHDT, CDR2 YYEEEE. The CDR3 loop spans 16 amino acids. CDR3 nucleotide sequence: TGTGCCAGCAGCTCAGGGGCCGGGCCCCCCTACAATGAGCAGTTCTTC. This sequence encodes CASSSGAGPPYNEQFF.